This TCR beta chain is drawn from a study of OX40 agonist ivuxolimab in advanced cancers. Overall study: In this cohort, patients received ivuxolimab, an agonistic anti-OX40 (CD134) antibody. Partial responses were seen in three patients, one with hepatocellular carcinoma and two with cutaneous melanoma.

This clone was counted a few times. The antigen is unknown. General study points: Clonal expansion by week 6 occurred in CD4+ and CD8+ blood T cells (at 0.1 to 3.0 mg/kg). On average, a greater number of expanded clones characterised CD8+ T cells relative to CD4+.

The data were produced by immunoSEQ multiplex PCR, yet TCRdb's version contains in-frame clones alone and is incomplete. The sample has fewer than 100,000 clones; roughly 87% are singletons. The sequence was collected from an adult with an advanced solid tumor such as melanoma, head and neck, liver or kidney cancer. Sample: CD4+ or CD8+ T cells sorted from blood, taken in a trial of the OX40 agonist ivuxolimab.

CDR3: CSVGSTHNEQFF. The CDR3, as DNA: TGCAGCGTTGGGTCTACCCACAATGAGCAGTTCTTC. The rearrangement links TRBV29-1 to TRBJ2-1; D not certain. V dropped 4 bases and J dropped 5 bases, with 9 bases sitting between them. This CDR3 contains 12 residues. Germline values: CDR1 SQVTM, CDR2 ANQGSEA.